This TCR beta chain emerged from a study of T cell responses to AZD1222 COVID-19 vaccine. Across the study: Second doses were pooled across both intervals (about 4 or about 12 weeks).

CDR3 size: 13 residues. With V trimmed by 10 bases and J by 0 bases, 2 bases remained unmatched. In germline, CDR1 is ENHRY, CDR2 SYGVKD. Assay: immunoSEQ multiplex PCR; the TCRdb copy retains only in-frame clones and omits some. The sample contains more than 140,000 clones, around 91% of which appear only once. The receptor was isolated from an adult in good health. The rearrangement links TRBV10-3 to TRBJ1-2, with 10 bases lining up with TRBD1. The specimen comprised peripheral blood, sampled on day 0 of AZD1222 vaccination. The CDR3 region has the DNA TGTGCCACCGGACAGGGGGCTAACTATGGCTACACCTTC. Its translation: CATGQGANYGYTF.